Listed below are T cell receptor beta chains from one sample, sequenced in a study of blood T cell repertoires in COVID-19. TCRdb keeps only in-frame clones here, not all; method: immunoSEQ multiplex PCR. This sample has hundreds of thousands of clones, with 85% to 90% found just once. The sequenced material came from PBMCs or T cells enriched from blood (not recorded which). These receptors were taken from a woman between 18 and 29 years old with acute COVID-19. The CDR3 runs from the conserved cysteine through the conserved F or W. Each record gives: clone size, J gene, D gene, V gene, CDR3 protein, CDR3 DNA. The D gene is left open where the match is weak. Only some rows state a clone size, as once, few, many or a class for expanded clones.

clone_size: NA
j_call: TRBJ2-3
d_call: TRBD2
v_call: TRBV6-5
cdr3_aa: CASSFQGLAGTDTQYF
cdr3_nt: TGTGCCAGCAGTTTCCAAGGACTAGCGGGCACAGATACGCAGTATTTT

clone_size: NA
j_call: TRBJ2-7
d_call: TRBD2
v_call: TRBV11-2
cdr3_aa: CASSLRLAGGFYEQYF
cdr3_nt: TGTGCCAGCAGCTTACGACTAGCGGGAGGTTTTTACGAGCAGTACTTC

clone_size: NA
j_call: TRBJ2-7
d_call: TRBD2
v_call: TRBV7-2
cdr3_aa: CASSLKWTSGAYEQYF
cdr3_nt: TGTGCCAGCAGCTTAAAATGGACTAGCGGGGCCTACGAGCAGTACTTC

clone_size: NA
j_call: TRBJ2-1
d_call: NA
v_call: TRBV7-2
cdr3_aa: CASSSSSANEQFF
cdr3_nt: TGTGCCAGCAGCTCGAGTAGCGCGAATGAGCAGTTCTTC

clone_size: once
j_call: TRBJ1-2
d_call: NA
v_call: TRBV6-5
cdr3_aa: CASSYGQSPNIFSF
cdr3_nt: TGTGCCAGCAGTTACGGGCAGAGCCCCAATATTTTCTCCTTC

clone_size: once
j_call: TRBJ2-2
d_call: NA
v_call: TRBV13
cdr3_aa: CASSNVRGLVDGELFF
cdr3_nt: TGTGCCAGCAGCAACGTTAGGGGCTTGGTGGACGGGGAGCTGTTTTTT

clone_size: NA
j_call: TRBJ1-1
d_call: NA
v_call: TRBV5-1
cdr3_aa: CASSFEAANTEAFF
cdr3_nt: TGCGCCAGCAGCTTTGAGGCGGCGAACACTGAAGCTTTCTTT

clone_size: NA
j_call: TRBJ2-1
d_call: TRBD2
v_call: TRBV28
cdr3_aa: CASIIGGAGVGNEQFF
cdr3_nt: TGTGCCAGCATCATAGGGGGAGCGGGAGTTGGTAATGAGCAGTTCTTC

clone_size: few
j_call: TRBJ2-1
d_call: NA
v_call: TRBV5-1
cdr3_aa: CASSLKQVSYNEQFF
cdr3_nt: TGCGCCAGCAGCTTGAAACAAGTTTCGTACAATGAGCAGTTCTTC

clone_size: NA
j_call: TRBJ1-2
d_call: TRBD1
v_call: TRBV30
cdr3_aa: CAWSADRENGYTF
cdr3_nt: TGTGCCTGGAGTGCGGACAGGGAAAATGGCTACACCTTC

clone_size: NA
j_call: TRBJ1-1
d_call: NA
v_call: TRBV7-8
cdr3_aa: CASSLAVDRSSYNTEAFF
cdr3_nt: TGTGCCAGCAGCTTAGCCGTCGACAGGTCGTCATATAACACTGAAGCTTTCTTT

clone_size: NA
j_call: TRBJ1-1
d_call: NA
v_call: TRBV7-9
cdr3_aa: CASSLGAPADEAFF
cdr3_nt: TGTGCCAGCAGCTTAGGGGCCCCGGCAGATGAAGCTTTCTTT

clone_size: NA
j_call: TRBJ2-5
d_call: TRBD2
v_call: TRBV5-4
cdr3_aa: CASRPGGRGVETQYF
cdr3_nt: TGTGCCAGCAGGCCGGGGGGGCGCGGTGTAGAGACCCAGTACTTC

clone_size: NA
j_call: TRBJ1-5
d_call: TRBD1
v_call: TRBV4-3
cdr3_aa: CASSQERDRGGQPQHF
cdr3_nt: TGCGCCAGCAGCCAAGAACGGGACAGGGGCGGTCAGCCCCAGCATTTT

clone_size: NA
j_call: TRBJ2-7
d_call: NA
v_call: TRBV5-1
cdr3_aa: CASSLTFAGYEQYF
cdr3_nt: TGCGCCAGCAGCTTGACTTTTGCGGGCTACGAGCAGTACTTC

clone_size: NA
j_call: TRBJ1-1
d_call: NA
v_call: TRBV5-1
cdr3_aa: CASSPTTGPGAFF
cdr3_nt: TGCGCCAGCAGCCCCACGACAGGCCCTGGGGCTTTCTTT

clone_size: once
j_call: TRBJ2-7
d_call: TRBD2
v_call: TRBV18
cdr3_aa: CASSPKREGLEQYF
cdr3_nt: TGTGCCAGCTCACCAAAACGGGAGGGCCTCGAGCAGTACTTC

clone_size: once
j_call: TRBJ2-1
d_call: TRBD2
v_call: TRBV5-8
cdr3_aa: CASSLITSGGRNEQFF
cdr3_nt: TGTGCCAGCAGCTTGATCACTAGCGGAGGGAGGAATGAGCAGTTCTTC

clone_size: NA
j_call: TRBJ2-7
d_call: NA
v_call: TRBV3-1/TRBV3-2
cdr3_aa: CASTPKVTGFSYEQYF
cdr3_nt: TGTGCCAGCACCCCAAAAGTGACGGGATTCTCCTACGAGCAGTACTTC

clone_size: few
j_call: TRBJ1-5
d_call: NA
v_call: TRBV2
cdr3_aa: CASRGDSNQPQHF
cdr3_nt: TGTGCCAGCAGGGGCGATAGCAATCAGCCCCAGCATTTT

clone_size: NA
j_call: TRBJ2-1
d_call: NA
v_call: TRBV5-6
cdr3_aa: CASSLFGGRSGEQFF
cdr3_nt: TGTGCCAGCAGCTTGTTCGGCGGCCGCTCGGGTGAGCAGTTCTTC

clone_size: NA
j_call: TRBJ2-1
d_call: TRBD2
v_call: TRBV7-2
cdr3_aa: CASSLAIGLAGYNEQFF
cdr3_nt: TGTGCCAGCAGCTTAGCAATTGGACTAGCGGGCTACAATGAGCAGTTCTTC

clone_size: many
j_call: TRBJ2-7
d_call: NA
v_call: TRBV5-1
cdr3_aa: CASSSNSGTYEQYF
cdr3_nt: TGCGCCAGCAGCTCAAATAGCGGAACCTACGAGCAGTACTTC

clone_size: NA
j_call: TRBJ1-6
d_call: TRBD1
v_call: TRBV27
cdr3_aa: CASSLRQGSSPLHF
cdr3_nt: TGTGCCAGCAGTTTAAGACAGGGAAGCTCACCCCTCCACTTT

clone_size: NA
j_call: TRBJ2-3
d_call: TRBD1
v_call: TRBV30
cdr3_aa: CAWSVLGGQPSTDTQYF
cdr3_nt: TGTGCCTGGAGTGTTCTAGGGGGACAGCCTAGCACAGATACGCAGTATTTT

clone_size: NA
j_call: TRBJ2-2
d_call: TRBD1
v_call: TRBV4-1
cdr3_aa: CASSPWTGNTGELFF
cdr3_nt: TGCGCCAGCAGCCCCTGGACAGGGAACACCGGGGAGCTGTTTTTT

clone_size: NA
j_call: TRBJ1-1
d_call: NA
v_call: TRBV6-5
cdr3_aa: CASSYSIGALNTEAFF
cdr3_nt: TGTGCCAGCAGTTACTCGATAGGAGCCCTGAACACTGAAGCTTTCTTT

clone_size: NA
j_call: TRBJ2-5
d_call: TRBD2
v_call: TRBV6-5
cdr3_aa: CASSEGLAEETQYF
cdr3_nt: TGTGCCAGCAGCGAGGGACTAGCGGAAGAGACCCAGTACTTC

clone_size: many
j_call: TRBJ2-1
d_call: NA
v_call: TRBV30
cdr3_aa: CAWSVRGRRYNEQFF
cdr3_nt: TGTGCCTGGAGTGTACGAGGGAGAAGATACAATGAGCAGTTCTTC

clone_size: NA
j_call: TRBJ1-2
d_call: NA
v_call: TRBV4-2
cdr3_aa: CASSLRQVDRGYTF
cdr3_nt: TGTGCCAGCAGCCTACGACAGGTGGACCGTGGCTACACCTTC

clone_size: NA
j_call: TRBJ1-5
d_call: NA
v_call: TRBV5-1
cdr3_aa: CASSLGGRSNQPQHF
cdr3_nt: TGCGCCAGCAGCTTGGGGGGGCGATCCAATCAGCCCCAGCATTTT

clone_size: NA
j_call: TRBJ2-7
d_call: TRBD2
v_call: TRBV10-2
cdr3_aa: CASSEEAVRTSGYEQYF
cdr3_nt: TGCGCCAGCAGTGAGGAAGCGGTAAGGACTAGCGGATACGAGCAGTACTTC

clone_size: NA
j_call: TRBJ1-4
d_call: NA
v_call: TRBV28
cdr3_aa: CASSFQGFATNEKLFF
cdr3_nt: TGTGCCAGCAGTTTTCAGGGTTTTGCAACTAATGAAAAACTGTTTTTT

clone_size: NA
j_call: TRBJ1-4
d_call: NA
v_call: TRBV21-1
cdr3_aa: CASNQAGTGAPANEKLFF
cdr3_nt: TGTGCCAGCAATCAAGCCGGGACAGGGGCTCCCGCTAATGAAAAACTGTTTTTT

clone_size: NA
j_call: TRBJ1-5
d_call: TRBD1
v_call: TRBV28
cdr3_aa: CASSNPTGADNQPQHF
cdr3_nt: TGTGCCAGCAGCAATCCGACAGGGGCGGACAATCAGCCCCAGCATTTT

clone_size: NA
j_call: TRBJ1-3
d_call: TRBD1
v_call: TRBV7-9
cdr3_aa: CASSSRGQGGNTIYF
cdr3_nt: TGTGCCAGCAGCTCGCGGGGACAGGGAGGAAACACCATATATTTT

clone_size: NA
j_call: TRBJ2-1
d_call: TRBD2
v_call: TRBV4-3
cdr3_aa: CASSQGGLATYNEQFF
cdr3_nt: TGCGCCAGCAGCCAGGGTGGACTAGCGACTTACAATGAGCAGTTCTTC

clone_size: NA
j_call: TRBJ2-5
d_call: NA
v_call: TRBV18
cdr3_aa: CASSPPPGGRETQYF
cdr3_nt: TGTGCCAGCTCCCCTCCGCCAGGAGGGCGGGAGACCCAGTACTTC

clone_size: NA
j_call: TRBJ2-1
d_call: TRBD2
v_call: TRBV7-9
cdr3_aa: CASSSLAGVSMDNEQFF
cdr3_nt: TGTGCCAGCAGCTCTTTAGCGGGAGTGTCTATGGACAATGAGCAGTTCTTC

clone_size: NA
j_call: TRBJ2-3
d_call: NA
v_call: TRBV27
cdr3_aa: CASSHRDSSTDTQYF
cdr3_nt: TGTGCCAGCAGCCACCGGGACTCGAGCACAGATACGCAGTATTTT

clone_size: NA
j_call: TRBJ1-3
d_call: NA
v_call: TRBV30
cdr3_aa: CAWSLPGHRSGNTIYF
cdr3_nt: TGTGCCTGGAGTTTACCAGGACACCGCTCTGGAAACACCATATATTTT

clone_size: NA
j_call: TRBJ2-3
d_call: TRBD2
v_call: TRBV3-1/TRBV3-2
cdr3_aa: CASSRSGTSTDTQYF
cdr3_nt: TGTGCCAGCAGCCGTAGCGGGACTAGCACAGATACGCAGTATTTT

clone_size: NA
j_call: TRBJ1-5
d_call: NA
v_call: TRBV2
cdr3_aa: CASSGTTISNQPQHF
cdr3_nt: TGTGCCAGCAGTGGTACAACGATTAGCAATCAGCCCCAGCATTTT

clone_size: NA
j_call: TRBJ1-1
d_call: TRBD1
v_call: TRBV5-5
cdr3_aa: CASSQRQGDTEAFF
cdr3_nt: TGTGCCAGCAGCCAAAGACAGGGGGACACTGAAGCTTTCTTT

clone_size: NA
j_call: TRBJ1-1
d_call: NA
v_call: TRBV19
cdr3_aa: CASSIVGGNTEAFF
cdr3_nt: TGTGCCAGTAGTATCGTCGGGGGGAACACTGAAGCTTTCTTT

clone_size: NA
j_call: TRBJ2-3
d_call: TRBD2
v_call: TRBV10-3
cdr3_aa: CAISESFGGSVDPYPTSTDTQYF
cdr3_nt: TGTGCCATCAGTGAGTCCTTTGGCGGGAGCGTGGACCCTTACCCCACTAGCACAGATACGCAGTATTTT

clone_size: NA
j_call: TRBJ2-2
d_call: NA
v_call: TRBV5-1
cdr3_aa: CASIGVNTGELFF
cdr3_nt: TGCGCCAGCATCGGGGTGAACACCGGGGAGCTGTTTTTT

clone_size: once
j_call: TRBJ2-6
d_call: NA
v_call: TRBV5-6
cdr3_aa: CASSLIARTVINVLTF
cdr3_nt: TGTGCCAGCAGCCTAATAGCGAGGACAGTGATCAACGTCCTGACTTTC

clone_size: NA
j_call: TRBJ2-7
d_call: TRBD2
v_call: TRBV11-2
cdr3_aa: CASSLDLAGGSYEQYF
cdr3_nt: TGTGCCAGCAGCTTAGATCTGGCGGGGGGGTCCTACGAGCAGTACTTC

clone_size: NA
j_call: TRBJ2-7
d_call: TRBD1
v_call: TRBV30
cdr3_aa: CAGDRGREQYF
cdr3_nt: TGTGCTGGGGACAGGGGGCGGGAGCAGTACTTC

clone_size: NA
j_call: TRBJ1-6
d_call: NA
v_call: TRBV28
cdr3_aa: CASSFLGQYSPLHF
cdr3_nt: TGTGCCAGCAGTTTTTTGGGACAATATTCACCCCTCCACTTT

clone_size: NA
j_call: TRBJ2-2
d_call: TRBD1
v_call: TRBV2
cdr3_aa: CASGGRDSQDTGELFF
cdr3_nt: TGTGCCAGCGGGGGTAGGGACAGTCAAGACACCGGGGAGCTGTTTTTT

clone_size: NA
j_call: TRBJ1-2
d_call: NA
v_call: TRBV5-1
cdr3_aa: CASSLEGAQVGYTF
cdr3_nt: TGCGCCAGCAGCTTGGAAGGGGCACAAGTAGGCTACACCTTC

clone_size: NA
j_call: TRBJ2-3
d_call: NA
v_call: TRBV4-1
cdr3_aa: CASSQYPAPGESTDTQYF
cdr3_nt: TGCGCCAGCAGCCAATACCCCGCCCCAGGGGAAAGCACAGATACGCAGTATTTT

clone_size: NA
j_call: TRBJ1-5
d_call: NA
v_call: TRBV5-6
cdr3_aa: CASSLRGYGNQPQHF
cdr3_nt: TGTGCCAGCAGCTTGAGAGGGTATGGCAATCAGCCCCAGCATTTT

clone_size: once
j_call: TRBJ1-1
d_call: TRBD1
v_call: TRBV3-1/TRBV3-2
cdr3_aa: CASGQTGGANTEAFF
cdr3_nt: TGTGCCAGCGGCCAAACAGGGGGCGCGAACACTGAAGCTTTCTTT

clone_size: NA
j_call: TRBJ2-1
d_call: TRBD2
v_call: TRBV5-1
cdr3_aa: CASSAPGLATYEQFF
cdr3_nt: TGCGCCAGCAGCGCGCCGGGACTAGCAACCTATGAGCAGTTCTTC

clone_size: NA
j_call: TRBJ1-2
d_call: NA
v_call: TRBV30
cdr3_aa: CAWSVSRGLKNYGYTF
cdr3_nt: TGTGCCTGGAGTGTATCCCGCGGGTTAAAGAACTACGGCTACACCTTC

clone_size: NA
j_call: TRBJ1-1
d_call: TRBD1
v_call: TRBV28
cdr3_aa: CASSPPTGLNTEAFF
cdr3_nt: TGTGCCAGCAGTCCCCCGACAGGGCTGAACACTGAAGCTTTCTTT